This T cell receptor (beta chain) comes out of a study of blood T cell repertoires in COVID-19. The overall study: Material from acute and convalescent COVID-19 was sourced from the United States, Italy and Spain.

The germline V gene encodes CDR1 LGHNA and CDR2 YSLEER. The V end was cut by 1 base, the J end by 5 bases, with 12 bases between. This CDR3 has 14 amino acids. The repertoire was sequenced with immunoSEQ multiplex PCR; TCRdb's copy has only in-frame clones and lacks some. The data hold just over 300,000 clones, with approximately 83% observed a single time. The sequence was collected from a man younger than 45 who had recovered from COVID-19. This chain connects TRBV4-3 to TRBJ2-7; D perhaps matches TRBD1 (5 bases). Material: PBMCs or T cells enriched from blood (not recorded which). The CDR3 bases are TGCGCCAGCAGCCAAGCCCCCGGCAGGGACGAGCAGTACTTC. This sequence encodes CASSQAPGRDEQYF.